This T cell receptor beta chain originates from a study of cytomegalovirus exposure and HLA in healthy donors. This CDR3 spans 15 amino acids. CDR1 is SGHTA and CDR2 is FQGNSA in the germline V gene. V was clipped by 1 base and J by 9 bases, with 13 bases between them. The PCR employed 60 Vbeta primers together with 13 Jbeta primers. TCRdb's copy holds only in-frame clones and misses some; the assay was immunoSEQ multiplex PCR. The table includes 97,000 or so clones, roughly 81% detected once. The chain is built from TRBV7-2 and TRBJ1-6; perhaps TRBD1 as D (5 bases). The TCR comes from a man aged 35-49 years in good health and CMV-seronegative. Input material: PBMCs. CDR3 loop: CASSLGAGGSSPLHF. The CDR3, as DNA: TGTGCCAGCAGCTTAGGGGCGGGGGGGAGTTCACCCCTCCACTTT.